A selection of T cell receptor beta chains follows, all from one sample in a study of blood T cell repertoires in COVID-19. Only in-frame clones appear in the TCRdb table, and some are missing; sequencing was by immunoSEQ multiplex PCR. In the table there are about 240,000 clones, 80% to 90% of which are singletons. The sequenced material came from PBMCs or T cells enriched from blood (not recorded which). The receptors were gathered from a woman under 40 who had recovered from COVID-19. Both conserved end residues are part of each CDR3. A D gene is named only where the DNA matches it firmly. Clone sizes are given selectively: once, few, many, or a class where the clone is expanded.

v_call	clone_size	j_call	d_call	cdr3_nt	cdr3_aa
TRBV28	-	TRBJ2-1	TRBD1	TGTGCCAGCAGTTTAACTGCCGGGACAGCGGATTACAATGAGCAGTTCTTC	CASSLTAGTADYNEQFF
TRBV6-1	-	TRBJ2-1	TRBD2	TGTGCCAGCAGTGGACCTTTGACCGGGACTACCTACAATGAGCAGTTCTTC	CASSGPLTGTTYNEQFF
TRBV7-9	-	TRBJ2-7	TRBD2	TGTGCCAGCAGCTTGGGAGCGGGAGGCGTTTCCTACGAGCAGTACTTC	CASSLGAGGVSYEQYF
TRBV12-3/TRBV12-4	-	TRBJ1-5	-	TGTGCCAGCAGCCCTCAAGGAGCCCAGCATTTT	CASSPQGAQHF
TRBV20-1	-	TRBJ1-5	-	TGCAGTGCTAGTGGCCTCCAGGGAAACAATCAGCCCCAGCATTTT	CSASGLQGNNQPQHF
TRBV20-1	-	TRBJ2-7	-	TGCAGTGCTAGAGGTCTCTACGAGCAGTACTTC	CSARGLYEQYF
TRBV11-3	-	TRBJ2-3	TRBD2	TGTGCCAGCAGCCCCGGGACTAGCGGGAGAAGCACAGATACGCAGTATTTT	CASSPGTSGRSTDTQYF
TRBV19	-	TRBJ1-1	-	TGTGCCAGTAGTACGACAGGCGACACTGAAGCTTTCTTT	CASSTTGDTEAFF
TRBV6-5	-	TRBJ1-5	TRBD1	TGTGCCAGCAGTTACTCGCGAACAGGGGACCAGCCCCAGCATTTT	CASSYSRTGDQPQHF
TRBV19	-	TRBJ2-7	-	TGTGCCAGTAAGGCGGGGGCCGGTGGGGAGCAGTACTTC	CASKAGAGGEQYF
TRBV5-1	-	TRBJ1-2	TRBD1	TGCGCCAGCAACCCAGGACAGGGGGCTAGTGGCTACACCTTC	CASNPGQGASGYTF
TRBV11-3	-	TRBJ1-1	-	TGTGCCAGCAGCCAACTGGTAACCACTGAAGCTTTCTTT	CASSQLVTTEAFF
TRBV5-1	-	TRBJ2-7	TRBD2	TGCGCCAGCAGCTTCCTTAGTCTAGCGGGAGAAGATGAGCAGTACTTC	CASSFLSLAGEDEQYF
TRBV13	-	TRBJ2-2	TRBD1	TGTGCCAGCAGACGACAGGGGATCGGGGAGCTGTTTTTT	CASRRQGIGELFF
TRBV6-1	few	TRBJ1-2	-	TGTGCCAGCAGTGAACCATCCGGCCGGACAAACTATGGCTACACCTTC	CASSEPSGRTNYGYTF
TRBV28	-	TRBJ1-1	-	TGTGCCAGCAGTTTACGTATAGCTGAAGCTTTCTTT	CASSLRIAEAFF
TRBV4-2	-	TRBJ2-2	-	TGTGCCAGCAGCCAGGTTAACGGCGGGGAGCTGTTTTTT	CASSQVNGGELFF
TRBV24-1	-	TRBJ1-5	-	TGTGCCACCAGTGATTACGGGTATAATCAGCCCCAGCATTTT	CATSDYGYNQPQHF
TRBV7-8	-	TRBJ1-2	-	TGTGCCAGCAGCTTAGTGGGGGGAGCCCACTATGGCTACACCTTC	CASSLVGGAHYGYTF
TRBV11-3	-	TRBJ2-1	-	TGTGCCAGCAGCCCCCAAGTCGGTAGCACTGAGCAGTTCTTC	CASSPQVGSTEQFF
TRBV3-1/TRBV3-2	-	TRBJ1-1	-	TGTGCCAGCAGCCAAGAGGTCCGGGAGGGTAACACTGAAGCTTTCTTT	CASSQEVREGNTEAFF
TRBV28	once	TRBJ2-7	TRBD1	TGTGCCAGCACCCCCTTGACAGGGTACGAGCAGTACTTC	CASTPLTGYEQYF
TRBV5-5	-	TRBJ2-3	-	TGTGCCAGCAGCGTCCGGACTACTGGTCCAGATACGCAGTATTTT	CASSVRTTGPDTQYF
TRBV19	-	TRBJ2-5	TRBD1	TGTGCCAGTAGTATAGCTTTCGGACAGGGAGGGACCCAGTACTTC	CASSIAFGQGGTQYF
TRBV28	-	TRBJ1-2	-	TGTGCCAGCAGTTTGGAGGGACCTTATGGCTACACCTTC	CASSLEGPYGYTF
TRBV20-1	-	TRBJ1-2	-	TGCAGTGGGAGGGAAAACTATGGCTACACCTTC	CSGRENYGYTF
TRBV29-1	-	TRBJ1-4	-	TGCAGCGTTCGGCAGGACAGTAATGAAAAACTGTTTTTT	CSVRQDSNEKLFF
TRBV7-2	once	TRBJ2-1	-	TGTGCCAGCAGCTTAGCGCTGGCGGGAAGGTCCTACAATGAGCAGTTCTTC	CASSLALAGRSYNEQFF
TRBV19	few	TRBJ1-4	-	TGTGCCAGTAGTAGACCTGAGGGTAATGAAAAACTGTTTTTT	CASSRPEGNEKLFF
TRBV6-5	-	TRBJ1-1	-	TGTGCCAGCAGTTACTTGGGCAGGGGAAGTACTGAAGCTTTCTTT	CASSYLGRGSTEAFF
TRBV6-5	-	TRBJ2-5	TRBD2	TGTGCCAGCACCTCTAGCGGGAGTGGTGCAGAGACCCAGTACTTC	CASTSSGSGAETQYF
TRBV19	-	TRBJ1-5	TRBD1	TGTGCCAGTAGTTTCGACAGGGCCCCGGTACAGCCCCAGCATTTT	CASSFDRAPVQPQHF
TRBV2	-	TRBJ2-7	-	TGTGCCAGCAGGGGGGGGGCTAGTCCCTACGAGCAGTACTTC	CASRGGASPYEQYF
TRBV21-1	-	TRBJ2-3	-	TGTGCCAGCAGCAAACTCACAGCGGGTCTCGCCCATTATAGCACAGATACGCAGTATTTT	CASSKLTAGLAHYSTDTQYF
TRBV5-1	-	TRBJ2-7	TRBD2	TGCGCCAGCAGTTACCCACCGGGCGGGAGTTCCTACGAGCAGTACTTC	CASSYPPGGSSYEQYF
TRBV19	-	TRBJ2-2	-	TGTGCCAGTAGTATTGGGGCAGGATACACCGGGGAGCTGTTTTTT	CASSIGAGYTGELFF
TRBV6-5	-	TRBJ1-6	TRBD1	TGTGCCAGCAGTAAACAGGGGGCAGCTTACTCACCCCTCCACTTT	CASSKQGAAYSPLHF
TRBV18	-	TRBJ1-2	-	TGTGCCAGCTCCCCCGGGGGGGGCATCGGCTATGGCTACACCTTC	CASSPGGGIGYGYTF
TRBV24-1	-	TRBJ1-2	-	TGTGCCACCAGTGACCACACCCTCTATGGCTACACCTTC	CATSDHTLYGYTF
TRBV6-5	-	TRBJ1-5	-	TGTGCCAGCAGTTACTCGAGTAACGGTCAGCCCCAGCATTTT	CASSYSSNGQPQHF
TRBV18	-	TRBJ2-1	-	TGTGCCAGCTCACCCGGTCACTACAATGAGCAGTTCTTC	CASSPGHYNEQFF
TRBV27	once	TRBJ1-2	-	TGTGCCAGCGGATCCAGGGGCGAAACGATGCACTATGGCTACACCTTC	CASGSRGETMHYGYTF
TRBV19	-	TRBJ2-7	-	TGTGCCAGTAGTATTCGGCTAGCAACCCCCTACGAGCAGTACTTC	CASSIRLATPYEQYF
TRBV21-1	-	TRBJ1-1	-	TGTGCCAGCAGCAATTTCAGGGACTGCACCTTTATGAACACTGAAGCTTTCTTT	CASSNFRDCTFMNTEAFF